The 16 T cell receptor beta chains in this list originate from one sample, sequenced in a study of T cell responses to AZD1222 COVID-19 vaccine. The repertoire was sequenced with immunoSEQ multiplex PCR; TCRdb's copy has only in-frame clones and lacks some. The repertoire has approximately 150,000 clones, around 90% of them found once; the top ten carry around 1.5%. The input for sequencing was peripheral blood, taken 28 days after the second AZD1222 dose. These receptors were taken from an adult who received the AZD1222 COVID-19 vaccine.

The chain is built from TRBV28 and TRBJ1-1, with D possibly TRBD1 on 5 matching bases. The ends were cut back, 10 bases at V and 4 bases at J, with 10 bases in the middle. The germline CDR1 and CDR2 sequences are MDHEN and SYDVKM. The CDR3 has 11 residues. CDR3 loop: CAIIGVTEAFF. Here the CDR3 DNA reads TGTGCCATCATAGGGGTCACTGAAGCTTTCTTT.

The V and J genes are TRBV4-1 and TRBJ2-1; 9 positions match TRBD2. The CDR3 sequence is 18 residues long. V dropped 0 bases and J dropped 7; count of bases not matched to a gene: 13. Germline values: CDR1 MGHRA, CDR2 YSYEKL. Here the CDR3 DNA reads TGCGCCAGCAGCCAAGATCGATCGGCGGGAGGGCCGTGGAATGAGCAGTTCTTC. Translated: CASSQDRSAGGPWNEQFF.

This clone was seen only once. The chain couples TRBV28 to TRBJ2-3; 12 bases align to TRBD2. The V gene end was trimmed by 10 bases and the J gene end by 0 bases; junction bases not matched to a gene: 17. The V gene's germline CDR1 is MDHEN and CDR2 SYDVKM. The CDR3 sequence is 19 residues long. The CDR3 DNA is TGTGCCACCAAGGGGACTAGCGGGTGGGGGCGTACTAGCACAGATACGCAGTATTTT. This translates into CATKGTSGWGRTSTDTQYF.

The chain uses TRBV25-1 and TRBJ2-7; TRBD1 might be the D (6 bases). There are 14 residues in the CDR3. Germline lookup yields CDR1 MGHDK and CDR2 SYGVNS. V lost 6 bases, J lost 3 bases, and 15 bases lay in between. The CDR3 is CASRQGGGGYEQYF. CDR3 nucleotide sequence: TGTGCCAGCAGGCAAGGGGGTGGGGGCTACGAGCAGTACTTC.

The V call is TRBV24-1, the J call TRBJ2-3, with D maybe TRBD1 (6 bases). The CDR3 covers 13 residues. Germline CDR1 KGHDR, CDR2 SFDVKD. V was cut by 9 bases and J by 2 bases, with 11 bases left in between. CDR3 bases: TGTGCCACCGGACAGAGATTCACAGATACGCAGTATTTT. It is translated as CATGQRFTDTQYF.

The V and J genes are TRBV29-1 and TRBJ1-2; TRBD1 aligns across 8 bases. With V trimmed by 7 bases and J by 4 bases, 8 bases remained unmatched. The CDR3 is 13 residues long. The germline V gene encodes CDR1 SQVTM and CDR2 ANQGSEA. CDR3 in amino acids: CSAETGDSYGYTF. In nucleotides, the CDR3 is TGCAGCGCTGAGACAGGGGACAGCTATGGCTACACCTTC.

The rearrangement joins TRBV6-2 or TRBV6-3 to TRBJ2-7; the match to TRBD2 covers 14 bases. The ends lost 5 bases at V and 2 bases at J; junction bases unmatched: 11. This CDR3 region has 18 residues. CDR1 is MNHEY and CDR2 is SVGEGT in the germline V gene. CDR3 bases: TGTGCCAGCAGTCTCGGACTAGCGGGAGGCCCACTTACCTACGAGCAGTACTTC. It encodes CASSLGLAGGPLTYEQYF.

This clone was seen a handful of times. The V and J genes are TRBV9 and TRBJ2-3; the match to TRBD2 covers 7 bases. CDR1 SGDLS and CDR2 YYNGEE come from the germline V gene. V lost 0 bases, J lost 4 bases, and 5 bases stayed unmatched. This CDR3 is 15 amino acids long. CDR3 in amino acids: CASSVEAGAPDTQYF. The CDR3 region has the DNA TGTGCCAGCAGCGTAGAGGCGGGAGCCCCAGATACGCAGTATTTT.

In this sample, this clone turned up once. V usage is TRBV3-1 (or the pseudogene TRBV3-2) and J usage is TRBJ2-7; TRBD1 agrees at 8 bases. The CDR3 length is 14 residues. V was pared by 2 bases and J by 12 bases, with 12 bases of the junction left unmatched. The germline gives CDR1 LGHDT, CDR2 YNNKEL (reference sequence). The CDR3 sequence: CASSQTGTGVGLYF. The CDR3, as DNA: TGTGCCAGCAGCCAAACCGGGACAGGCGTCGGGTTGTACTTC.

V gene TRBV7-8 combines with J gene TRBJ1-5; 10 positions agree with TRBD1. The CDR3 is 16 residues long. In germline, CDR1 is SGHVS, CDR2 FQNEAQ. V lost 1 base and J lost 6; bases outside the gene matches: 6. The CDR3 is CASSLGRDRGGQPQHF. The CDR3 DNA sequence: TGTGCCAGCAGCTTAGGCCGGGACAGGGGTGGTCAGCCCCAGCATTTT.

This clone was picked up one time. This chain uses TRBV5-4 with TRBJ1-3; D unclear. Trimming took 4 bases from V and 0 from J, leaving 11 bases between them. The CDR3 contains 15 residues. The V gene's germline CDR1 is SGHNT and CDR2 YYREEE (reference sequence). CDR3: CASSPDGSSGNTIYF. Written as DNA, the CDR3 is TGTGCCAGCAGCCCCGACGGGAGCTCTGGAAACACCATATATTTT.

The genes are TRBV1 and TRBJ1-2. TRBV1 is listed as a pseudogene. This CDR3 contains 15 residues. The CDR3 DNA reads as TGCACCAGCAGCCGAGGGCCATGGATCCCCCTCGGCTACACCTTC. Translated: CTSSRGPWIPLGYTF.

A few counts support this clone. This chain joins TRBV11-2 and TRBJ2-2; D unresolved. The CDR3 is 14 amino acids. V was cut by 3 bases and J by 2 bases, with 7 bases left in between. Germline-derived CDR1 and CDR2 are SGHAT and FQNNGV. The CDR3: CASSFAANTGELFF. The CDR3 bases are TGTGCCAGCAGCTTTGCGGCCAACACCGGGGAGCTGTTTTTT.

This chain uses TRBV24-1 with TRBJ2-2; 9 nucleotides align to TRBD1. Germline V gene lookup returns CDR1 KGHDR and CDR2 SFDVKD. The CDR3 sequence is 17 residues long. After removal of 4 bases from V and 2 bases from J, the junction contained 7 bases not matched to a gene. CDR3 DNA: TGTGCCACCAGTGAGTCCGGGACAGGGATTAACACCGGGGAGCTGTTTTTT. It encodes CATSESGTGINTGELFF.

The chain joins TRBV7-3 to TRBJ2-3; 9 bases align to TRBD2. From germline, CDR1 is SGHTA and CDR2 FQGTGA. CDR3 length: 16 amino acids. V dropped 5 bases and J dropped 0; count of bases not matched to a gene: 6. The CDR3 coding sequence is TGTGCCAGCAGCCTCGGACTAGCGTTTAGCACAGATACGCAGTATTTT. Its translation: CASSLGLAFSTDTQYF.

A few counts support this clone. The chain uses TRBV27 and TRBJ1-2; 8 nucleotides align to TRBD1. With V trimmed by 8 bases and J by 7 bases, 6 bases remained unmatched. The germline gives CDR1 MNHEY, CDR2 SMNVEV (reference sequence). CDR3 length: 12 amino acids. This CDR3 is CASGSGGRGYTF. The DNA of the CDR3 is TGTGCCAGCGGCTCAGGGGGCCGTGGCTACACCTTC.